The 15 T cell receptor beta chains in this list originate from one sample, sequenced in a study of blood T cell repertoires in COVID-19. Profiling relied on immunoSEQ multiplex PCR, and the TCRdb table lists in-frame clones only, not all of them. The sample contains 90,000 to 130,000 clones, approximately 78% of which appear only once. The source material was peripheral blood. The receptors shown here come from a man between 65 and 79 years old with acute or convalescent COVID-19.

V gene TRBV4-2 combines with J gene TRBJ2-7, with 10 nucleotides matching TRBD2. Germline CDR1 LGHNA, CDR2 YNFKEQ. This CDR3 has 15 residues. With V trimmed by 1 base and J by 6 bases, 6 bases remained unmatched. The CDR3 loop is CASSQGTSGRGEQYF. CDR3 coding DNA: TGTGCCAGCAGCCAAGGGACCAGCGGGAGGGGCGAGCAGTACTTC.

The V and J genes are TRBV5-1 and TRBJ1-2, with 7 bases that match TRBD1. Germline CDR1 and CDR2: SGHRS and YFSETQ. Unmatched junction bases numbered 8, after V lost 4 bases and J lost 8 bases. CDR3 length: 13 residues. CDR3 coding DNA: TGCGCCAGCAGCGATGCCTTGACAGGGGGCTACACCTTC. It encodes CASSDALTGGYTF. Together with reference TRBV5-1 and TRBJ1-2, the CDR3 gives the full variable domain: KAGVTQTPRYLIKTRGQQVTLSCSPISGHRSVSWYQQTPGQGLQFLFEYFSETQRNKGNFPGRFSGRQFSNSRSEMNVSTLELGDSALYLCASSDALTGGYTFGSGTRLTVV.

V usage is TRBV7-2 and J usage is TRBJ2-3; a weak D match, TRBD1 (6 bases). The CDR3 is 15 residues long. Germline CDR1 reads SGHTA; CDR2 reads FQGNSA. V was clipped by 6 bases and J by 3 bases, with 16 bases between them. CDR3 sequence reads: CASRPNRVPTDTQYF. The CDR3 DNA reads as TGTGCCAGCAGACCGAACAGGGTCCCGACAGATACGCAGTATTTT.

Here the CDR3 reads CASSPYDRNTEAFF. DNA for the CDR3: TGCGCCAGCAGCCCATACGACAGGAACACTGAAGCTTTCTTT. The V call is TRBV4-1, the J call TRBJ1-1, with D possibly being TRBD1 (5 bases). This CDR3 is built from 14 residues. V was pared by 4 bases and J by 1 base, with 10 bases between. Germline V lookup: CDR1 MGHRA, CDR2 YSYEKL.

The J gene is TRBJ2-3, the V gene TRBV5-1; 11 bases map to TRBD1. There are 17 residues in the CDR3. The trim removed 4 bases at V and 4 bases at J, leaving 11 bases unmatched. Germline V gene data show CDR1 as SGHRS and CDR2 as YFSETQ. The CDR3 region has the DNA TGCGCCAGCAGCGAGTACCCCCCGGGACAGGGGGCAGATACGCAGTATTTT. This encodes CASSEYPPGQGADTQYF.

This clone was counted only a few times. This sequence joins TRBV28 and TRBJ1-6; D gene unclear. The germline V gene encodes CDR1 MDHEN and CDR2 SYDVKM. The CDR3 is 11 residues long. V dropped 6 bases and J dropped 8 bases, with 5 bases sitting between them. CDR3 loop: CASRQDSPLHF. CDR3 DNA: TGTGCCAGCAGACAAGATTCACCCCTCCACTTT.

The chain has TRBV6-6 and TRBJ2-4, with D possibly matching TRBD1 (6 bases). CDR1 and CDR2 (germline): MNHNY, SVGAGI (reference sequence). Deletions cut 6 bases from V and 0 bases from J, with 15 bases between. There are 16 residues in the CDR3. The CDR3 region has the DNA TGTGCCAGCAGACAGGGAGCAGGGCGAGCCAAAAACATTCAGTACTTC. Residues: CASRQGAGRAKNIQYF.

In its sample, this clone was seen a few times. CDR3 sequence (DNA): TGTGCCACCAGCAGAGATGGGGGCCCCGTCGAAAAACTGTTTTTT. This translates into CATSRDGGPVEKLFF. This chain uses TRBV15 with TRBJ1-4, with D maybe TRBD1 (6 bases). This CDR3 has 15 amino acids. Per the germline V gene, CDR1 is LNHNV and CDR2 is YYDKDF (reference sequence). The ends were cut back, 0 bases at V and 8 bases at J, with 13 bases in the middle.

The V gene is TRBV30, the J gene TRBJ1-5; TRBD1 aligns across 8 bases. The CDR3 covers 15 residues. CDR1 is GTSNPN and CDR2 is SVGIG in the germline V gene (reference sequence). Losses at the gene ends were 2 bases for V and 3 bases for J; bases not matched to a gene: 6. This chain's CDR3 is CAWSSGQGPNQPQHF. CDR3 nucleotide sequence: TGTGCCTGGAGTTCAGGACAGGGACCCAATCAGCCCCAGCATTTT. Supplemented by reference TRBV30 and TRBJ1-5, the full variable domain reads SQTIHQWPATLVQPVGSPLSLECTVEGTSNPNLYWYRQAAGRGLQLLFYSVGIGQISSEVPQNLSASRPQDRQFILSSKKLLLSDSGFYLCAWSSGQGPNQPQHFGDGTRLSIL.

The chain carries TRBV3-1 (or the pseudogene TRBV3-2) and TRBJ2-1; TRBD1 agrees at 11 bases. The CDR3 length is 15 residues. J gave up 7 bases and V 2 bases, and 4 bases lay outside the gene matches. In germline, CDR1 is LGHDT, CDR2 YNNKEL (reference sequence). The CDR3 DNA follows: TGTGCCAGCAGCCAACGCCGGGACAGGGGGAATGAGCAGTTCTTC. Its protein is CASSQRRDRGNEQFF.

Here the CDR3 DNA reads TGTGCCAGCAGCCCCTCGACAGGATATAGCAATCAGCCCCAGCATTTT. Translated: CASSPSTGYSNQPQHF. This chain connects TRBV7-9 to TRBJ1-5; D perhaps matches TRBD1 (6 bases). The germline V and J ends were trimmed by 5 bases and 0 bases, with 14 bases remaining between them. The CDR3 has 16 residues. Germline assignment: CDR1 SEHNR and CDR2 FQNEAQ (reference sequence).

The V and J genes are TRBV2 and TRBJ1-1; maybe TRBD1 (6 bases). Germline V gene data show CDR1 as SNHLY and CDR2 as FYNNEI. V dropped 8 bases and J dropped 12 bases, with 19 bases sitting between them. The CDR3 contains 12 residues. In nucleotides, the CDR3 is TGTGCCAGCGAAGGACAGTCACTTAAAACTTTCTTT. This encodes CASEGQSLKTFF.

The V and J genes are TRBV24-1 and TRBJ2-7, with TRBD2 matching over 8 bases. V dropped 7 bases and J dropped 0; count of bases not matched to a gene: 4. The germline V gene has CDR1 KGHDR and CDR2 SFDVKD. The CDR3 consists of 14 residues. The CDR3 DNA is TGTGCCACCAGACCCAGCGGGAGCTCCTACGAGCAGTACTTC. Translated: CATRPSGSSYEQYF.

The CDR3 here is CASSPGGNIQYF. The CDR3, as DNA: TGTGCCAGCTCCCCAGGGGGGAACATTCAGTACTTC. V gene TRBV18 combines with J gene TRBJ2-4; D might be TRBD1 (7 bases). The CDR3 spans 12 residues. Trimming left V 6 bases short and J 7 bases short, with 10 bases between. Germline V lookup: CDR1 KGHSH, CDR2 LQKENI. Supplemented by reference TRBV18 and TRBJ2-4, the full variable domain reads NAGVMQNPRHLVRRRGQEARLRCSPMKGHSHVYWYRQLPEEGLKFMVYLQKENIIDESGMPKERFSAEFPKEGPSILRIQQVVRGDSAAYFCASSPGGNIQYFGAGTRLSVL.

This chain uses TRBV19 with TRBJ1-6; D is uncertain. CDR1 LNHDA and CDR2 SQIVND come from the germline V gene (reference sequence). The CDR3 contains 14 residues. Trimming left V 5 bases short and J 7 bases short, with 12 bases between. CDR3 DNA sequence: TGTGCCAGTAGTTCCCGGACTGAGAATTCACCCCTCCACTTT. Residues: CASSSRTENSPLHF.